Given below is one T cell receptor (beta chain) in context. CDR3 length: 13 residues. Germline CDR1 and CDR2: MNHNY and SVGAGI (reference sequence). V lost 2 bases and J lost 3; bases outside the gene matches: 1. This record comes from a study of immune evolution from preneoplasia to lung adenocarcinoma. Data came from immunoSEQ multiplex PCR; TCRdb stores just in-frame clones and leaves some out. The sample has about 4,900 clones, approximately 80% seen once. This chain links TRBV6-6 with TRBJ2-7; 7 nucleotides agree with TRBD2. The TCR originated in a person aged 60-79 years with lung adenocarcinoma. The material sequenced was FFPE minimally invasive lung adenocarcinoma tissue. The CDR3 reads CASSYGTNYEQYF. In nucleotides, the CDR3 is TGTGCCAGCAGTTACGGGACTAACTACGAGCAGTACTTC.